The clone carrying this T cell receptor beta chain was observed a single time. Its antigen is currently unknown. The sample originates from a study of OX40 agonist ivuxolimab in advanced cancers. Overall study: In this cohort, patients received ivuxolimab, an agonistic anti-OX40 (CD134) antibody. Averaging approximately 60 years in age, with a range of about 20 to 90, the cohort was more than 75% male.

Overall study findings and caveats: On average, CD8+ T cells had more expanded clones than CD4+. CD4+ and CD8+ blood T cells expanded clonally by week 6 at 0.1 to 3.0 mg/kg.

Germline CDR1 MGHDK, CDR2 SYGVNS. Trimming left V 1 base short and J 3 bases short, with 10 bases between. This CDR3 is built from 14 residues. Here immunoSEQ multiplex PCR was the method, and the copy in TCRdb shows in-frame clones only, minus some. This sample carries 75,000 to 100,000 clones, 90% to 95% of them seen once, and the ten largest clones take 0.7% to 0.95%. The receptor comes from an adult with an advanced solid tumor such as melanoma, head and neck, liver or kidney cancer. V is TRBV25-1 and J is TRBJ2-7; D is ambiguous. The sample here was CD4+ or CD8+ T cells sorted from blood, taken in a trial of the OX40 agonist ivuxolimab. The CDR3, as DNA: TGTGCCAGCAGTGAATCGGGCCTCGACTACGAGCAGTACTTC. The encoded protein is CASSESGLDYEQYF.